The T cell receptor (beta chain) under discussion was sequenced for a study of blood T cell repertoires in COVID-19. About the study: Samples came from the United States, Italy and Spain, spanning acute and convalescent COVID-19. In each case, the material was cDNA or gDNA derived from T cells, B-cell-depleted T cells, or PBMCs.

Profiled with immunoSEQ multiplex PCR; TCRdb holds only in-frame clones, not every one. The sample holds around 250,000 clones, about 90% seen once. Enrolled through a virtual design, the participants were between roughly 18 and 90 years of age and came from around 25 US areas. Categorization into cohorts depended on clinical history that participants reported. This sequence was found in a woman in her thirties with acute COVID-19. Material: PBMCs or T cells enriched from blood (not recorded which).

The CDR3, as DNA: TGTGCCAGCAGCTTAGGACTCGGAGGACCCTCGGGGGAGCAGTACTTC. It translates to CASSLGLGGPSGEQYF. The chain employs TRBV13 and TRBJ2-7; tentatively, D is TRBD2 (5 bases). The CDR3 runs 16 residues. Per germline, CDR1 PRHDT and CDR2 FYEKMQ (reference sequence). V was shortened by 0 bases and J by 7 bases, with 19 bases between the two germline ends.